Shown below are 30 T cell receptor beta chains from a single sample sequenced in a study of blood T cell repertoires in COVID-19. Assay: immunoSEQ multiplex PCR; the TCRdb copy retains only in-frame clones and omits some. This table holds roughly 250,000 clones, roughly 85% found once. Sequencing was performed on PBMCs or T cells enriched from blood (not recorded which). These receptors all stem from a woman aged 50 to 60 who had recovered from COVID-19.

This chain links TRBV20-1 with TRBJ2-1; TRBD2 is a possible D gene (5 bases). V was clipped by 3 bases and J by 9 bases, with 9 bases between them. This CDR3 spans 11 amino acids. The V gene's germline CDR1 is DFQATT and CDR2 SNEGSKA (reference sequence). CDR3 sequence reads: CSASVGVEQFF. The CDR3 DNA follows: TGCAGTGCTAGTGTCGGGGTTGAGCAGTTCTTC.

The chain uses TRBV5-1 and TRBJ1-5; D unresolved. The CDR3 sequence is 15 residues long. Trimming pared 4 bases from V and 0 bases from J, leaving 11 bases between. Germline lookup yields CDR1 SGHRS and CDR2 YFSETQ. CDR3 in amino acids: CASSIPTLSNQPQHF. The CDR3 nucleotides are TGCGCCAGCAGCATCCCGACTCTTAGCAATCAGCCCCAGCATTTT.

In its sample, this clone was seen once. The chain carries TRBV28 and TRBJ1-1; the D is unclear. CDR1 and CDR2 (germline): MDHEN, SYDVKM. V lost 5 bases and J lost 3, with 16 bases in between. The CDR3 has 15 residues. The CDR3 sequence is CASSTRVVVDTEAFF. The CDR3 nucleotides are TGTGCCAGCAGTACTCGAGTTGTAGTGGACACTGAAGCTTTCTTT.

The rearrangement joins TRBV29-1 to TRBJ2-2; D unresolved. Trimming shortened V by 2 bases and J by 6 bases, and 7 bases separated the two germline ends. The CDR3 has 12 amino acids. From germline, CDR1 is SQVTM and CDR2 ANQGSEA. CDR3 DNA: TGCAGCGTTGAATGGCAGTCCGGGGAGCTGTTTTTT. Translating it yields CSVEWQSGELFF.

V and J are TRBV7-2 and TRBJ2-3; 8 bases fit TRBD1. With V trimmed by 2 bases and J by 0 bases, 4 bases remained unmatched. CDR3 length: 16 amino acids. CDR1 and CDR2 from the germline V gene are SGHTA and FQGNSA. The DNA of the CDR3 is TGTGCCAGCAGCTTATTGACAGGGGCCAGCACAGATACGCAGTATTTT. Translated, it gives CASSLLTGASTDTQYF.

The CDR3 reads CASSPTGGETQYF. CDR3 DNA sequence: TGTGCCAGCAGCCCGACCGGGGGGGAGACCCAGTACTTC. The chain combines TRBV5-6 with TRBJ2-5; TRBD2 aligns across 7 bases. The ends lost 4 bases at V and 5 bases at J; junction bases unmatched: 5. CDR1 and CDR2 (germline): SGHDT, YYEEEE. The CDR3 sequence is 13 residues long.

The V call is TRBV7-9, the J call TRBJ2-1; D possibly corresponds to TRBD2 (6 bases). CDR1 is SEHNR and CDR2 is FQNEAQ in the germline V gene (reference sequence). With 5 bases removed from V and 6 bases from J, the gap between germline ends came to 17 bases. The CDR3 covers 15 residues. The CDR3 is CASSRGLKESNEQFF. Written as DNA, the CDR3 is TGTGCCAGCAGCCGGGGACTCAAGGAGAGCAATGAGCAGTTCTTC.

The chain recombines TRBV7-9 with TRBJ1-2; tentative D call: TRBD1 (5 bases). V was shortened by 2 bases and J by 4 bases, with 11 bases between the two germline ends. Germline CDR1 is SEHNR and CDR2 is FQNEAQ (reference sequence). This CDR3 comprises 14 residues. CDR3 nucleotide sequence: TGTGCCAGCAGCTTAATGGGGGAGGTCTATGGCTACACCTTC. It is translated as CASSLMGEVYGYTF.

The V and J genes are TRBV28 and TRBJ1-1; D perhaps matches TRBD1 (6 bases). The CDR3 is 15 amino acids. Germline loops: CDR1 MDHEN, CDR2 SYDVKM. V lost 5 bases to trimming and J lost 0 bases, with 13 bases between them. CDR3 sequence (DNA): TGTGCCAGCAGTATTATGCAGGGGATGAACACTGAAGCTTTCTTT. Encoded protein: CASSIMQGMNTEAFF. Looking up the rest from reference TRBV28 and TRBJ1-1 gives the full variable domain: DVKVTQSSRYLVKRTGEKVFLECVQDMDHENMFWYRQDPGLGLRLIYFSYDVKMKEKGDIPEGYSVSREKKERFSLILESASTNQTSMYLCASSIMQGMNTEAFFGQGTRLTVV.

This chain links TRBV28 with TRBJ1-6; a possible D gene is TRBD1 (6 bases). V was cut by 2 bases and J by 16 bases, with 12 bases left in between. The V gene's germline CDR1 is MDHEN and CDR2 SYDVKM. There are 12 residues in the CDR3. The CDR3 sequence: CASSLTGKMLHF. Written as DNA, the CDR3 is TGTGCCAGCAGTTTAACAGGGAAAATGCTCCACTTT.

This clone appeared many times. The genes are TRBV4-1 and TRBJ2-7; D is undetermined. This CDR3 is built from 11 residues. V was trimmed by 6 bases and J by 3 bases, leaving 6 bases between them. Per germline, CDR1 MGHRA and CDR2 YSYEKL. CDR3: CASSDFYEQYF. As DNA, the CDR3 is TGCGCCAGCAGTGACTTCTACGAGCAGTACTTC.

V usage is TRBV11-2 and J usage is TRBJ2-1; 10 bases agree with TRBD1. The CDR3 contains 15 residues. Germline CDR1 is SGHAT and CDR2 is FQNNGV. Unmatched junction bases numbered 10, after V lost 6 bases and J lost 8 bases. This CDR3 reads CASSFTGTGDDEQFF. DNA of the CDR3: TGTGCCAGCAGTTTTACCGGGACAGGGGACGATGAGCAGTTCTTC.

The chain couples TRBV19 to TRBJ1-1, with D hard to call. V lost 6 bases, J lost 1 base, and 15 bases lay in between. Per the germline V gene, CDR1 is LNHDA and CDR2 is SQIVND (reference sequence). CDR3 length: 15 residues. The CDR3 sequence is CASSQEGRRNTEAFF. CDR3 bases: TGTGCCAGTAGCCAGGAAGGTCGGCGGAACACTGAAGCTTTCTTT.

Written as DNA, the CDR3 is TGTGCCAGCAGTTTGTCCGGGACACTATACGAGCAGTACTTC. Translation gives CASSLSGTLYEQYF. The rearrangement joins TRBV28 to TRBJ2-7; possible D gene TRBD1, 6 bases. Germline V lookup: CDR1 MDHEN, CDR2 SYDVKM. Trimming took off 3 bases at V and 4 bases at J, with 13 bases between the two ends. CDR3 length: 14 residues.

V gene TRBV11-2 combines with J gene TRBJ2-2; D gene unclear. CDR1 SGHAT and CDR2 FQNNGV come from the germline V gene. This CDR3 region has 19 residues. V lost 6 bases and J 4 bases, leaving 27 bases between the germline ends. CDR3 sequence: CASSSRFQFLGESTGELFF. In DNA form, the CDR3 reads TGTGCCAGCAGTTCCAGATTCCAGTTCCTGGGCGAAAGCACCGGGGAGCTGTTTTTT.

V gene TRBV7-9 combines with J gene TRBJ2-1; 7 nucleotides line up with TRBD2. Trimming removed 3 bases from V and 5 bases from J; junction bases left unmatched: 13. The CDR3 spans 17 residues. CDR1 and CDR2 (germline): SEHNR, FQNEAQ (reference sequence). CDR3 amino acids: CASSFYRGLSYHNEQFF. CDR3 bases: TGTGCCAGCAGCTTTTACCGGGGACTATCATACCACAATGAGCAGTTCTTC.

This clone has only one observation. The gene calls are TRBV6-6 and TRBJ2-7; 10 positions agree with TRBD1. Germline V lookup: CDR1 MNHNY, CDR2 SVGAGI (reference sequence). The V and J ends lost 5 bases and 6 bases, in that order; junction bases with no gene match: 7. This CDR3 is built from 14 residues. In DNA form, the CDR3 reads TGTGCCAGCAGTCACCGGGACAGGGGCGGCGAGCAGTACTTC. Translated: CASSHRDRGGEQYF.

The J gene is TRBJ1-5, the V gene TRBV20-1; 7 bases are shared with TRBD1. V lost 3 bases and J lost 5; bases outside the gene matches: 1. CDR3 length equals 12 residues. Looked up from germline, CDR1 is DFQATT and CDR2 is SNEGSKA (reference sequence). This CDR3 reads CSASTGDQPQHF. In nucleotides, the CDR3 is TGCAGTGCTAGTACAGGGGATCAGCCCCAGCATTTT.

This clone came up once. The rearrangement uses TRBV28 and TRBJ2-5, with D possibly matching TRBD1 (6 bases). The V end lost 4 bases, the J end lost 5 bases, and 20 bases lay between the germline ends. This CDR3 is 16 amino acids long. Germline CDR1 MDHEN, CDR2 SYDVKM. CDR3 DNA sequence: TGTGCCAGCAGTTCTCTTAGTACAGGGCCAGGGGAGACCCAGTACTTC. This encodes CASSSLSTGPGETQYF.

The V and J genes are TRBV18 and TRBJ1-1; 8 bases are shared with TRBD1. J gave up 4 bases and V 4 bases, and 5 bases lay outside the gene matches. This CDR3 has 14 residues. Germline V gene data show CDR1 as KGHSH and CDR2 as LQKENI. Here the CDR3 DNA reads TGTGCCAGCTCACAAGACAGGGGTAGCACTGAAGCTTTCTTT. It yields the protein CASSQDRGSTEAFF.

This chain joins TRBV5-1 and TRBJ1-1, with a possible D match to TRBD1 (5 bases). The germline gives CDR1 SGHRS, CDR2 YFSETQ. This CDR3 comprises 13 residues. V gave up 0 bases and J gave up 7 bases, with 10 bases separating them. CDR3 coding DNA: TGCGCCAGCAGCTTGGAGACAGATGATGAAGCTTTCTTT. It codes for CASSLETDDEAFF.

A few counts support this clone. This chain links TRBV6-5 with TRBJ1-5, with 8 nucleotides matching TRBD1. The V gene end was trimmed by 4 bases and the J gene end by 3 bases; junction bases not matched to a gene: 5. CDR3 length: 15 amino acids. Per germline, CDR1 MNHEY and CDR2 SVGAGI. The CDR3 sequence is CASSFGQGTNQPQHF. The CDR3 DNA reads as TGTGCCAGCAGTTTCGGACAGGGAACCAATCAGCCCCAGCATTTT.

The chain couples TRBV2 to TRBJ2-5; D is possibly TRBD1 (5 bases). The CDR3 has 14 residues. The V end was cut by 4 bases, the J end by 2 bases, with 11 bases between. From germline, CDR1 is SNHLY and CDR2 FYNNEI. CDR3 bases: TGTGCCAGCAGTGTTAGTCAGGGTCAAGAGACCCAGTACTTC. Its translation is CASSVSQGQETQYF.

The V call is TRBV29-1, the J call TRBJ1-2; maybe TRBD1 (6 bases). Trimming took 4 bases from V and 3 from J, leaving 9 bases between them. CDR3 size: 12 residues. CDR1 is SQVTM and CDR2 is ANQGSEA in the germline V gene. The CDR3 sequence is CSVGTADYGYTF. The DNA for the CDR3 is TGCAGCGTTGGGACAGCGGACTATGGCTACACCTTC.

The chain couples TRBV28 to TRBJ1-4, with a weak D call TRBD1 (5 bases). Looked up from germline, CDR1 is MDHEN and CDR2 is SYDVKM. This CDR3 comprises 14 residues. V dropped 5 bases and J dropped 3 bases, with 10 bases sitting between them. CDR3 bases: TGTGCCAGCAGTCGGCGGGGCGCTAATGAAAAACTGTTTTTT. It is translated as CASSRRGANEKLFF. The full variable domain, in which reference TRBV28 and TRBJ1-4 provide the parts outside the CDR3, is DVKVTQSSRYLVKRTGEKVFLECVQDMDHENMFWYRQDPGLGLRLIYFSYDVKMKEKGDIPEGYSVSREKKERFSLILESASTNQTSMYLCASSRRGANEKLFFGSGTQLSVL.

The CDR3 DNA reads TGTGCCAGCAGCTTTGGGACAGGGGTCCACGAGCAGTACTTC. Translating gives CASSFGTGVHEQYF. The chain employs TRBV5-6 and TRBJ2-7; TRBD1 agrees at 10 bases. V lost 2 bases and J lost 5; bases outside the gene matches: 4. CDR3 length: 14 amino acids. Germline values: CDR1 SGHDT, CDR2 YYEEEE.

This chain uses TRBV12-3 or TRBV12-4 with TRBJ2-3, with no clear D. V was shortened by 2 bases and J by 2 bases, with 5 bases between the two germline ends. The CDR3 has 13 residues. The chain's CDR3 is CASSLHFTDTQYF. The CDR3 region has the DNA TGTGCCAGCAGTTTACACTTCACAGATACGCAGTATTTT.

This clone is a singleton in its sample. The chain couples TRBV4-1 to TRBJ2-3, with a weak D call TRBD2 (5 bases). This CDR3 contains 15 residues. V lost 1 base and J 0 bases, leaving 8 bases between the germline ends. CDR1 MGHRA and CDR2 YSYEKL come from the germline V gene. CDR3 residues: CASSQVLASTDTQYF. In DNA, the CDR3 is TGCGCCAGCAGCCAAGTCCTAGCTAGCACAGATACGCAGTATTTT.

This clone was detected once. The rearrangement joins TRBV7-9 to TRBJ2-4; possible D gene TRBD1, 5 bases. V gave up 5 bases and J gave up 1 base, with 24 bases separating them. This CDR3 is 19 amino acids long. From germline, CDR1 is SEHNR and CDR2 FQNEAQ (reference sequence). CDR3 loop: CASSPPVGQGPQAKNIQYF. The CDR3, as DNA: TGTGCCAGCAGCCCACCCGTGGGGCAGGGCCCCCAGGCCAAAAACATTCAGTACTTC. The full variable domain, completed using reference TRBV7-9 and TRBJ2-4, is DTGVSQNPRHKITKRGQNVTFRCDPISEHNRLYWYRQTLGQGPEFLTYFQNEAQLEKSRLLSDRFSAERPKGSFSTLEIQRTEQGDSAMYLCASSPPVGQGPQAKNIQYFGAGTRLSVL.

This chain uses TRBV19 with TRBJ1-4; tentatively, D is TRBD1 (5 bases). V lost 8 bases to trimming and J lost 4 bases, with 14 bases between them. Germline V gene data show CDR1 as LNHDA and CDR2 as SQIVND (reference sequence). The CDR3 has 14 amino acids. In nucleotides, the CDR3 is TGTGCCAGTCATCAAGACAGCAATAATGAAAAACTGTTTTTT. Amino acids: CASHQDSNNEKLFF. The full variable domain, its missing parts supplied by reference TRBV19 and TRBJ1-4, is DGGITQSPKYLFRKEGQNVTLSCEQNLNHDAMYWYRQDPGQGLRLIYYSQIVNDFQKGDIAEGYSVSREKKESFPLTVTSAQKNPTAFYLCASHQDSNNEKLFFGSGTQLSVL.